Below are 11 T cell receptor beta chains sequenced from a single sample in a study of blood T cell repertoires in COVID-19 (dated by TCRdb to about 2020). The library came from the immunoSEQ multiplex PCR assay. Not all clones reach the TCRdb copy of this immuneACCESS table, which keeps in-frame sequences only. Checked studies attribute under half of the gap to unresolved V genes and leave the rest unexplained. The sample data list a few hundred thousand clones, and 75% to 90% of these were observed just once. Of the sample, roughly 13% is held by the ten largest clones. Sequences were obtained from peripheral blood. The source is a woman in her seventies with COVID-19, enrolled during active disease.

The rearrangement links TRBV5-1 to TRBJ2-1; TRBD1 aligns across 9 bases. J was trimmed by 7 bases and V by 0 bases; bases with no gene match: 5. In germline, CDR1 is SGHRS, CDR2 YFSETQ. The CDR3 length is 15 residues. The CDR3 here is CASSLGDRGTNEQFF. The CDR3, as DNA: TGCGCCAGCAGCTTGGGTGACAGGGGGACGAATGAGCAGTTCTTC.

This chain connects TRBV27 to TRBJ1-4, with D uncertain. CDR1 is MNHEY and CDR2 is SMNVEV in the germline V gene (reference sequence). This CDR3 is 15 amino acids long. V lost 5 bases to trimming and J lost 7 bases, with 17 bases between them. The CDR3 is CASSTLRAGSEKLFF. The CDR3 coding sequence is TGTGCCAGCAGTACCCTTCGGGCGGGGAGTGAAAAACTGTTTTTT.

The DNA of the CDR3 is TGTGCCAGCAGCTCCTATGGAGGGCCCTATGGCTACACCTTC. This codes for CASSSYGGPYGYTF. The chain uses TRBV7-2 and TRBJ1-2; no clear D gene. V gave up 4 bases and J gave up 4 bases, with 13 bases separating them. This CDR3 region has 14 residues. Germline CDR1 reads SGHTA; CDR2 reads FQGNSA.

J is TRBJ2-5 and V is TRBV10-2, with a possible D match to TRBD2 (6 bases). This CDR3 region has 14 residues. Germline CDR1 and CDR2: WSHSY and SAAADI. V was pared by 6 bases and J by 3 bases, with 14 bases between. As DNA, the CDR3 is TGCGCCAGCAGCGCCGACGGGGGTGAAGAGACCCAGTACTTC. Amino acids: CASSADGGEETQYF.

The chain employs TRBV28 and TRBJ2-1; D unresolved. The CDR3 has 12 residues. V dropped 3 bases and J dropped 10 bases, with 10 bases sitting between them. Per the germline V gene, CDR1 is MDHEN and CDR2 is SYDVKM. CDR3 sequence (DNA): TGTGCCAGCAGTTTTAGCCGGCGGGAGCAGTTCTTC. Translated, it gives CASSFSRREQFF. The variable domain in full, with the rest retrieved from reference TRBV28 and TRBJ2-1, is DVKVTQSSRYLVKRTGEKVFLECVQDMDHENMFWYRQDPGLGLRLIYFSYDVKMKEKGDIPEGYSVSREKKERFSLILESASTNQTSMYLCASSFSRREQFFGPGTRLTVL.

The chain joins TRBV3-1 (or the pseudogene TRBV3-2) to TRBJ2-7, with D unclear. Trimming stripped 1 base from V and 2 bases from J, with 12 bases between. The CDR3 extends over 15 amino acids. Germline CDR1 is LGHDT and CDR2 is YNNKEL (reference sequence). CDR3 protein: CASSQGGFVPYEQYF. The CDR3 region has the DNA TGTGCCAGCAGCCAAGGAGGATTCGTCCCCTACGAGCAGTACTTC.

The genes are TRBV18 and TRBJ2-2; tentatively, D is TRBD1 (6 bases). The CDR3 spans 17 residues. Trimming removed 3 bases from V and 4 bases from J, with 18 bases in between. Per germline, CDR1 KGHSH and CDR2 LQKENI. CDR3 sequence (DNA): TGTGCCAGCTCACCGATACTCCGAGACAGGAGCACCGGGGAGCTGTTTTTT. Protein: CASSPILRDRSTGELFF.

The chain links TRBV5-6 to TRBJ2-7; D may be TRBD1 (5 bases). Germline loops: CDR1 SGHDT, CDR2 YYEEEE. Deletions cut 0 bases from V and 3 bases from J, with 13 bases between. This CDR3 spans 15 amino acids. CDR3 loop: CASSLGMDTYYEQYF. CDR3 DNA: TGTGCCAGCAGCTTGGGTATGGACACTTACTACGAGCAGTACTTC.

The gene calls are TRBV10-3 and TRBJ2-3; 9 bases align to TRBD1. Germline trimming cut 5 bases from V and 3 bases from J; bases unmatched to any gene: 9. Germline V gene sequence: CDR1 ENHRY, CDR2 SYGVKD. The CDR3 consists of 16 residues. CDR3 in DNA: TGTGCCATCAGTCCTAAGACAGGGGGTTTAACAGATACGCAGTATTTT. Residues: CAISPKTGGLTDTQYF.

The chain carries TRBV13 and TRBJ2-4; no definite D call. Trimming shortened V by 4 bases and J by 1 base, and 8 bases separated the two germline ends. The CDR3 runs 14 residues. Germline V gene lookup returns CDR1 PRHDT and CDR2 FYEKMQ (reference sequence). The CDR3 nucleotides are TGTGCCAGCAGCTCCAATGAGGCCAAAAACATTCAGTACTTC. Protein: CASSSNEAKNIQYF.

The chain couples TRBV27 to TRBJ2-7, with TRBD1 as a possible D gene (6 bases). Trimming removed 6 bases from V and 7 bases from J, with 16 bases in between. This CDR3 comprises 13 residues. CDR1 MNHEY and CDR2 SMNVEV come from the germline V gene (reference sequence). The CDR3 is CASRGLGQGEQYF. The CDR3 DNA reads TGTGCCAGCAGAGGGCTGGGTCAGGGGGAGCAGTACTTC.